This T cell receptor beta chain was observed in a study of T cell repertoires in cytomegalovirus infection (dated by TCRdb to about 2019). Broadly, across the study: Because public TCR beta signatures pointed to carriage of CMV infection together with the matching HLA type, the HLA type of each donor mattered for the analysis. Overall study outcomes, separate from this receptor: The ex vivo response was dominated by HLA-C-restricted CMV-specific TCR beta clonotypes, which also provided the single most frequent clonotype in two of eight donors. In both this cohort and an independent cohort of over 350 donors, the cumulative frequency of public TCR beta family members distinguished carriers of CMV infection plus the relevant HLA type.

From a lookup of the germline V gene, CDR1 and CDR2 are LGHNA and YSLEER. Counted from cysteine to phenylalanine, this CDR3 has 15 amino acids. Only the CDR3 portion is preserved as DNA: 45 bases, with reading frame beginning at the first base. A distance of 12 bases separates the germline ends of V and J, which lose 4 bases and 0 bases respectively. This clonotype was recorded at least ten times. It has no known antigen specificity. No much larger clone is present one base from it, and per-base qualities are unavailable. The instrument given in TCRdb is Illumina HiSeq 1500. TCRdb reran the public reads through fastp at Q25 and MiXCR, keeping productive beta chains. Merged by CDR3 protein, the rows form single entries marked with the most common genes and DNA. The sample table holds approximately 250,000 distinct CDR3 sequences, of which over 8% were seen once. The top ten constitute more than 13% of the sample.

The source material was PBMCs. The sequence came from a human donor in good health (CMV status not recorded). Some clones in this sample may be carry-over from other donors' samples. The rearranged segments are TRBV4-3 and TRBJ1-1; TRBD1 is perhaps the D gene, given 5 matching bases. The DNA sequence is as follows: TGCGCCAGCAGCCTAATATTGACAGTGAACACTGAAGCTTTCTTT. Its coded protein is CASSLILTVNTEAFF.